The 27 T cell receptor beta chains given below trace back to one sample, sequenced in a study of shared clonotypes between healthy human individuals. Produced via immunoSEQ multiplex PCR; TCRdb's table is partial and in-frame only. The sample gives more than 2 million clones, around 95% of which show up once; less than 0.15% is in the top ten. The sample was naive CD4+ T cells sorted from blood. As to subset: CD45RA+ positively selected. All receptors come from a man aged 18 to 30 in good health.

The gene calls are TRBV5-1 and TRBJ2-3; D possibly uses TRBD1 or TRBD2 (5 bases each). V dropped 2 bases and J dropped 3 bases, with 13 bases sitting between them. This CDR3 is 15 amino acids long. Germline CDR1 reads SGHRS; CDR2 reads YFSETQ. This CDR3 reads CASSFSAGRTDTQYF. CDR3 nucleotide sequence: TGCGCCAGCAGCTTTTCTGCAGGGAGAACAGATACGCAGTATTTT.

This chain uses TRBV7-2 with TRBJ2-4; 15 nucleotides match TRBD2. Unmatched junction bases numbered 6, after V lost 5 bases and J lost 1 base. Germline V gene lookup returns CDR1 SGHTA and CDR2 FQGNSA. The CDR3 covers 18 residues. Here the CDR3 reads CASSRGLAGGRAKNIQYF. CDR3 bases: TGTGCCAGCAGCCGAGGACTAGCGGGAGGGCGTGCCAAAAACATTCAGTACTTC.

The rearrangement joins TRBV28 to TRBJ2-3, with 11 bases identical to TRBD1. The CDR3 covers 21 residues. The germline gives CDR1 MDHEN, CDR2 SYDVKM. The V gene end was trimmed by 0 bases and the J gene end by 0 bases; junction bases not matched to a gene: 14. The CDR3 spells CASSLWFSGQGAETSTDTQYF. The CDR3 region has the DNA TGTGCCAGCAGTTTATGGTTTTCCGGACAGGGGGCGGAAACTAGCACAGATACGCAGTATTTT.

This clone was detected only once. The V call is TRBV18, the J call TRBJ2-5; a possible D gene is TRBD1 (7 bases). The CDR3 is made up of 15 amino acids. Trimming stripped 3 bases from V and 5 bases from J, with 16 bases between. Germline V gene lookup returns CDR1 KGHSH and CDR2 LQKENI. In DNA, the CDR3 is TGTGCCAGCTCACCGACGACAGGGACTGTTGAGACCCAGTACTTC. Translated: CASSPTTGTVETQYF.

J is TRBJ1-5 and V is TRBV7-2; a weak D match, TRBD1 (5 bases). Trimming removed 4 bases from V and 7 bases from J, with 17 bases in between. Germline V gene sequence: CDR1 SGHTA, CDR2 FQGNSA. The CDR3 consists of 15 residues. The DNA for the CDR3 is TGTGCCAGCAGCTCGGATCGGGGGTTCCGGCAGCCCCAGCATTTT. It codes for CASSSDRGFRQPQHF.

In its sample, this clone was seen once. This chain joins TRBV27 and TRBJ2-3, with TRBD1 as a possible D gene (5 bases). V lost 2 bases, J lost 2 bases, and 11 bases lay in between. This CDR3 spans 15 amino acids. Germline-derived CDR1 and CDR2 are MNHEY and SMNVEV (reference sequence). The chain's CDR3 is CASSLIQGFTDTQYF. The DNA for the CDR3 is TGTGCCAGCAGTTTAATCCAGGGTTTCACAGATACGCAGTATTTT.

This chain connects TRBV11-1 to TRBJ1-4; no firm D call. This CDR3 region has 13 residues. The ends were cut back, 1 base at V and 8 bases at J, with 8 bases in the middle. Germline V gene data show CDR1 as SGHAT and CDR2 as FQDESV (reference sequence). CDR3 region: CASSLGGLEKLFF. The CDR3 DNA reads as TGTGCCAGCAGCTTAGGCGGATTGGAAAAACTGTTTTTT.

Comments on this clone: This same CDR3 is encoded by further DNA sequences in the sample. In DNA, the CDR3 is TGTGCCAGCAGGAGGGACTCCCAAGAGACCCAGTACTTC. This gives the protein CASRRDSQETQYF. This chain joins TRBV2 and TRBJ2-5, with D maybe TRBD2 (6 bases). The germline V and J ends were trimmed by 6 bases and 1 base, with 9 bases remaining between them. This CDR3 has 13 residues. Germline lookup yields CDR1 SNHLY and CDR2 FYNNEI. The entire variable domain, with the rest obtained from reference TRBV2 and TRBJ2-5, is as follows: EPEVTQTPSHQVTQMGQEVILRCVPISNHLYFYWYRQILGQKVEFLVSFYNNEISEKSEIFDDQFSVERPDGSNFTLKIRSTKLEDSAMYFCASRRDSQETQYFGPGTRLLVL.

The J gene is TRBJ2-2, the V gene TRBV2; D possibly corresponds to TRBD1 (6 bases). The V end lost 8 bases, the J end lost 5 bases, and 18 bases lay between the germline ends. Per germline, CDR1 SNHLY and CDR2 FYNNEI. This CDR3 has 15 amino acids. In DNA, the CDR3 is TGTGCCAGCGGTCTAACGGGGACACCTACCGGGGAGCTGTTTTTT. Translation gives CASGLTGTPTGELFF. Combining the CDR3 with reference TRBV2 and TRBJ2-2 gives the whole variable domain EPEVTQTPSHQVTQMGQEVILRCVPISNHLYFYWYRQILGQKVEFLVSFYNNEISEKSEIFDDQFSVERPDGSNFTLKIRSTKLEDSAMYFCASGLTGTPTGELFFGEGSRLTVL.

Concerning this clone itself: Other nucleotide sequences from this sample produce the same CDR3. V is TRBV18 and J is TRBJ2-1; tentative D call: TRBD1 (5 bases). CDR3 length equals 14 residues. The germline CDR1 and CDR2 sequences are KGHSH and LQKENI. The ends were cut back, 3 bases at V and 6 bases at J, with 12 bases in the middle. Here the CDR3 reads CASSPPGLGNEQFF. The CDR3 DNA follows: TGTGCCAGCTCACCCCCAGGGCTGGGCAATGAGCAGTTCTTC.

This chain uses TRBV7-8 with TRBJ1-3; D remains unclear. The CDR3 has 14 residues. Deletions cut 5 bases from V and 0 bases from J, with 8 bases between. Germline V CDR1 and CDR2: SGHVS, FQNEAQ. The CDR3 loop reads CASSQVVSGNTIYF. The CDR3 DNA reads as TGTGCCAGCAGCCAAGTGGTCTCTGGAAACACCATATATTTT.

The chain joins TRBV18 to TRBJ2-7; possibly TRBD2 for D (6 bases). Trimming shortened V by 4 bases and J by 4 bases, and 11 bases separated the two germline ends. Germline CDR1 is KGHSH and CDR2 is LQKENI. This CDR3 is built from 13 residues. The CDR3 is CASSQRADYEQYF. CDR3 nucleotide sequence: TGTGCCAGCTCACAGCGGGCAGATTACGAGCAGTACTTC.

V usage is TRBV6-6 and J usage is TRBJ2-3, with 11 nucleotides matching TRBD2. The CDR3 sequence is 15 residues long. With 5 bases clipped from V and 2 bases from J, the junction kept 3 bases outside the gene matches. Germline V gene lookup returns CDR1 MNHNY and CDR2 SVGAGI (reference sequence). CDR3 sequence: CASSPLAGDTDTQYF. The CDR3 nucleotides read TGTGCCAGCAGTCCACTAGCGGGGGACACAGATACGCAGTATTTT.

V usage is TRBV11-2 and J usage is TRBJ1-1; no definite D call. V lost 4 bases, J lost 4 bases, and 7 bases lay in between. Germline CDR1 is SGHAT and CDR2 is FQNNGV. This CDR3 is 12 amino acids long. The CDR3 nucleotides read TGTGCCAGCAGCTACCCAAGCACTGAAGCTTTCTTT. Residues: CASSYPSTEAFF.

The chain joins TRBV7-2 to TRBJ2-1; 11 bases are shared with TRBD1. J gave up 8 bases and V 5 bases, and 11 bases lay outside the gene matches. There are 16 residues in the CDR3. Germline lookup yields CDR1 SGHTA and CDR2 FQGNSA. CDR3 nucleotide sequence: TGTGCCAGCAGCCGACCCGGACAGGGGGCCCTGGATGAGCAGTTCTTC. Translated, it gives CASSRPGQGALDEQFF.

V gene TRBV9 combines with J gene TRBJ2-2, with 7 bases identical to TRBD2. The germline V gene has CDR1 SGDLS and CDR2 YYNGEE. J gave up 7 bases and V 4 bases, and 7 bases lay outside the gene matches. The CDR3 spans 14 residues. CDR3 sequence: CASSRGGTYGELFF. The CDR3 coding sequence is TGTGCCAGCAGCCGCGGGGGAACGTACGGGGAGCTGTTTTTT.

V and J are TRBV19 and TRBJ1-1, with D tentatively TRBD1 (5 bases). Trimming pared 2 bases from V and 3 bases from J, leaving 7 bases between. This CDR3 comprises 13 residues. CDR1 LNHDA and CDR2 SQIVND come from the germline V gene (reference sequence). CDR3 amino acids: CASSIIGDTEAFF. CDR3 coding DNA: TGTGCCAGTAGTATAATAGGGGACACTGAAGCTTTCTTT.

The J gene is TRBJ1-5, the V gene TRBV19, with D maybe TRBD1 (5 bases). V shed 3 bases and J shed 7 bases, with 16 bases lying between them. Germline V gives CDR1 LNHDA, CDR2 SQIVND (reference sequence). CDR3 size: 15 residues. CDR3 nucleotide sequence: TGTGCCAGTAGTATTGAGTCAGGACCAGGGCAGCCCCAGCATTTT. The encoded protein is CASSIESGPGQPQHF.

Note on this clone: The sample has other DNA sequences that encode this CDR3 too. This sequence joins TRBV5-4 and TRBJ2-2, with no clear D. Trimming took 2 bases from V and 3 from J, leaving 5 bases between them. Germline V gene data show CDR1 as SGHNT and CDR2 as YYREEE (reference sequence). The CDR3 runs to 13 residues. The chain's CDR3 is CASSLPHTGELFF. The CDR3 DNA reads TGTGCCAGCAGCTTACCTCACACCGGGGAGCTGTTTTTT.

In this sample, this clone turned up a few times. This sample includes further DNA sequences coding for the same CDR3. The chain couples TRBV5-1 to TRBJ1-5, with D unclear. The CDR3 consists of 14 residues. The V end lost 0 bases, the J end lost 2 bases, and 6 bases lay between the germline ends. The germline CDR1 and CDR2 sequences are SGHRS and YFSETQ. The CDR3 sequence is CASSLAGGNQPQHF. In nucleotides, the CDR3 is TGCGCCAGCAGCTTGGCCGGGGGCAATCAGCCCCAGCATTTT.

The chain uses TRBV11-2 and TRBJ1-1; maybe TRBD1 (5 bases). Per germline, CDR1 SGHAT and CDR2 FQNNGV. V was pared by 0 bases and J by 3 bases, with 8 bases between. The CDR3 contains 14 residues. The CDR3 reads CASSLERQYTEAFF. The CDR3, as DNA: TGTGCCAGCAGCTTAGAGCGACAGTACACTGAAGCTTTCTTT.

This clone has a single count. The DNA for the CDR3 is TGTGCCAGCAGCGGCCTTGGGACTTTAGGGACTGAAGCTTTCTTT. It encodes CASSGLGTLGTEAFF. The genes are TRBV9 and TRBJ1-1; weak D call: TRBD1 (5 bases). Trimming cost V 3 bases and J 5 bases, with 17 bases left between them. CDR1 and CDR2 (germline): SGDLS, YYNGEE. This CDR3 spans 15 amino acids. Full variable domain (remainder filled in from reference TRBV9 and TRBJ1-1): DSGVTQTPKHLITATGQRVTLRCSPRSGDLSVYWYQQSLDQGLQFLIQYYNGEERAKGNILERFSAQQFPDLHSELNLSSLELGDSALYFCASSGLGTLGTEAFFGQGTRLTVV.

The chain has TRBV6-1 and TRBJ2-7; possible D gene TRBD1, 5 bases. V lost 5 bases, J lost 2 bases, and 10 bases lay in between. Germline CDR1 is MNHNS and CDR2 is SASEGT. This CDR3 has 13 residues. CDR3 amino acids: CASSRPGTYEQYF. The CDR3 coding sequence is TGTGCCAGCAGTCGTCCAGGGACCTACGAGCAGTACTTC.

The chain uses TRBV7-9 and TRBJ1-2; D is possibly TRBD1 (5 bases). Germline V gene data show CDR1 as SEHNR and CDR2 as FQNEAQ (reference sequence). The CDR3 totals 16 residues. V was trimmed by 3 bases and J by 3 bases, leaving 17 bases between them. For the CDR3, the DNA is TGTGCCAGCAGCTTGACGGGGCAGAAGTCTGACTATGGCTACACCTTC. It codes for CASSLTGQKSDYGYTF.

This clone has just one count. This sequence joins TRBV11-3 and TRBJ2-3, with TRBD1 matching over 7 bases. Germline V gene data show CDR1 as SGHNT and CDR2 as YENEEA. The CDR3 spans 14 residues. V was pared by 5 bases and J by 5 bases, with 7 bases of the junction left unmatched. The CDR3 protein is CASSLTGAGDTQYF. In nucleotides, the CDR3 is TGTGCCAGCAGCCTTACAGGGGCGGGAGATACGCAGTATTTT.

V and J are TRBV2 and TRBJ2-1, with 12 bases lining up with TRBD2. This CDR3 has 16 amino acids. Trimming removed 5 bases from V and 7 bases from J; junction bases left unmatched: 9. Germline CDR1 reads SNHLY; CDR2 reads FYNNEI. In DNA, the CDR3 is TGTGCCAGCAGTCGCTGGACTAGCGGGAATTTAAATGAGCAGTTCTTC. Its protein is CASSRWTSGNLNEQFF.

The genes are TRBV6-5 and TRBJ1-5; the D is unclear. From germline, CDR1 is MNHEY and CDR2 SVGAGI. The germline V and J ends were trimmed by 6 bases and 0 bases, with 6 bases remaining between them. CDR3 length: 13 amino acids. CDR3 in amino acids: CASRRSSNQPQHF. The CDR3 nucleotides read TGTGCCAGCAGACGAAGTAGCAATCAGCCCCAGCATTTT.